Presented here are 28 T cell receptor beta chains from one specimen sequenced in a study of T cells in localized non-small cell lung cancer. The method was immunoSEQ multiplex PCR; TCRdb's version includes in-frame clones alone and lacks a portion of them. The table records roughly 1,900 clones, 24% of them present only once. The specimen was lung tumor tissue, collected before any cancer treatment. Receptors originate from a female donor at least 60 years old with stage II squamous cell lung carcinoma.

The V gene is TRBV18, the J gene TRBJ2-2, with D maybe TRBD1 (5 bases). The germline V gene encodes CDR1 KGHSH and CDR2 LQKENI. This CDR3 contains 15 residues. V dropped 2 bases and J dropped 1 base, with 8 bases sitting between them. The CDR3: CASSPTQGNTGELFF. The CDR3, as DNA: TGTGCCAGCTCACCAACCCAGGGGAACACCGGGGAGCTGTTTTTT.

This clone was observed a few times. The V call is TRBV6-7, the J call TRBJ1-3; D call uncertain. TRBV6-7 is an open reading frame, and its role is uncertain. Trimming removed 6 bases at V and 0 bases at J, with 9 bases between. The CDR3 has 14 amino acids. CDR3 region: CASSLGGSGNTIYF. The DNA for the CDR3 is TGTGCCAGCAGCTTAGGAGGCTCTGGAAACACCATATATTTT.

This chain links TRBV6-8 with TRBJ2-1, with 8 bases fitting TRBD2. In germline, CDR1 is MNHGY, CDR2 SAAAGT. The junction had 11 bases not matched to a gene; V was cut back by 7 bases and J by 6 bases. CDR3 size: 15 residues. CDR3 sequence: CASTRGDSGINEQFF. In nucleotides, the CDR3 is TGTGCCAGCACCCGGGGGGATAGCGGGATCAATGAGCAGTTCTTC.

A single count supports this clone. The chain uses TRBV14 and TRBJ2-1, with 9 bases matching TRBD1. CDR1 SGHDN and CDR2 FVKESK come from the germline V gene. CDR3 length: 15 amino acids. Germline trimming cut 4 bases from V and 5 bases from J; bases unmatched to any gene: 6. CDR3 loop: CASSRGQGLNNEQFF. The CDR3 DNA sequence: TGTGCCAGCAGCCGGGGACAGGGCCTTAACAATGAGCAGTTCTTC. The full variable domain, in which reference TRBV14 and TRBJ2-1 provide the parts outside the CDR3, is EAGVTQFPSHSVIEKGQTVTLRCDPISGHDNLYWYRRVMGKEIKFLLHFVKESKQDESGMPNNRFLAERTGGTYSTLKVQPAELEDSGVYFCASSRGQGLNNEQFFGPGTRLTVL.

The chain couples TRBV19 to TRBJ1-2; 9 bases align to TRBD1. With 6 bases clipped from V and 4 bases from J, the junction kept 3 bases outside the gene matches. This CDR3 comprises 13 residues. The V gene's germline CDR1 is LNHDA and CDR2 SQIVND (reference sequence). The CDR3 loop is CASRGTGPYGYTF. CDR3 DNA: TGTGCCAGTAGGGGGACAGGGCCCTATGGCTACACCTTC.

The genes are TRBV5-1 and TRBJ1-3, with D uncertain. Germline CDR1 and CDR2: SGHRS and YFSETQ. V shed 4 bases and J shed 4 bases, with 18 bases lying between them. The CDR3 runs to 16 residues. For the CDR3, the DNA is TGCGCCAGCAGCCCGGGTGGGTCGGTAACAGGAAACACCATATATTTT. It encodes CASSPGGSVTGNTIYF. Looking up the rest from reference TRBV5-1 and TRBJ1-3 gives the full variable domain: KAGVTQTPRYLIKTRGQQVTLSCSPISGHRSVSWYQQTPGQGLQFLFEYFSETQRNKGNFPGRFSGRQFSNSRSEMNVSTLELGDSALYLCASSPGGSVTGNTIYFGEGSWLTVV.

In its sample, this clone was seen a few times. The J gene is TRBJ1-2, the V gene TRBV15; TRBD1 matches 8 bases. Unmatched junction bases numbered 0, after V lost 1 base and J lost 2 bases. Germline V gene data show CDR1 as LNHNV and CDR2 as YYDKDF (reference sequence). There are 14 residues in the CDR3. The CDR3 here is CATSRGTGNYGYTF. Written as DNA, the CDR3 is TGTGCCACCAGCAGAGGGACAGGGAACTATGGCTACACCTTC.

The V call is TRBV6-8, the J call TRBJ1-3, with 7 bases that match TRBD1. This CDR3 comprises 13 residues. V was pared by 10 bases and J by 0 bases, with 3 bases of the junction left unmatched. Looked up from germline, CDR1 is MNHGY and CDR2 is SAAAGT. The CDR3 sequence is CAIRDSSGNTIYF. CDR3 nucleotide sequence: TGTGCCATCAGGGACAGCTCTGGAAACACCATATATTTT.

This clone was picked up a small number of times. The gene calls are TRBV6-8 and TRBJ2-4; D tentatively fits TRBD1 or TRBD2 (5 bases each). This CDR3 comprises 15 residues. Trimming removed 5 bases at V and 0 bases at J, with 11 bases between. CDR1 and CDR2 from the germline V gene are MNHGY and SAAAGT. The chain's CDR3 is CASSQGRLAKNIQYF. Here the CDR3 DNA reads TGTGCCAGCAGTCAGGGACGACTAGCCAAAAACATTCAGTACTTC.

The CDR3 DNA is TGTGCCAGCAGGGTATCGGTCTCTGGAAACACCATATATTTT. The encoded protein is CASRVSVSGNTIYF. The V call is TRBV6-8, the J call TRBJ1-3; D is uncertain. The germline V gene encodes CDR1 MNHGY and CDR2 SAAAGT. The V and J ends lost 6 bases and 0 bases respectively, with 9 bases between them. This CDR3 spans 14 amino acids.

A few counts support this clone. CDR3 nucleotide sequence: TGTGCCTGGAGTCAACAGATGAACACTGAAGCTTTCTTT. Its protein product is CAWSQQMNTEAFF. The rearrangement links TRBV30 to TRBJ1-1, with D unresolved. The CDR3 is made up of 13 amino acids. With 2 bases removed from V and 0 bases from J, the gap between germline ends came to 7 bases. Germline V gives CDR1 GTSNPN, CDR2 SVGIG (reference sequence).

The chain uses TRBV28 and TRBJ1-5; D may be TRBD1 (6 bases). Germline CDR1 is MDHEN and CDR2 is SYDVKM. This CDR3 is built from 12 residues. V lost 9 bases, J lost 4 bases, and 10 bases lay in between. The CDR3 sequence: CASTGLNQPQHF. CDR3 sequence (DNA): TGTGCCAGTACAGGGTTAAATCAGCCCCAGCATTTT.

A few counts support this clone. This chain's CDR3 is CASSLPGLAGGPRDNEQFF. For the CDR3, the DNA is TGTGCCAGCAGCTTACCAGGGCTAGCGGGGGGGCCTCGGGACAATGAGCAGTTCTTC. V gene TRBV11-3 combines with J gene TRBJ2-1; the match to TRBD2 covers 12 bases. This CDR3 has 19 amino acids. V was pared by 2 bases and J by 5 bases, with 13 bases of the junction left unmatched. The germline CDR1 and CDR2 sequences are SGHNT and YENEEA.

The chain employs TRBV10-2 and TRBJ2-1; perhaps D is TRBD1 or TRBD2 (5 bases each). Deletions cut 4 bases from V and 1 base from J, with 14 bases between. The germline gives CDR1 WSHSY, CDR2 SAAADI. The CDR3 is 16 amino acids. This CDR3 reads CASSVVGDPSYNEQFF. The DNA for the CDR3 is TGCGCCAGCAGTGTGGTGGGGGACCCTTCCTACAATGAGCAGTTCTTC.

The chain couples TRBV9 to TRBJ2-4; D might be TRBD2 (5 bases). Germline V CDR1 and CDR2: SGDLS, YYNGEE. There are 16 residues in the CDR3. The V and J ends lost 0 bases and 7 bases respectively, with 17 bases between them. The CDR3 sequence is CASSVDEGEMENIQYF. CDR3 DNA: TGTGCCAGCAGCGTAGATGAGGGAGAGATGGAGAACATTCAGTACTTC.

The DNA for the CDR3 is TGTGCCAGCCAGCTGGGGAAAAACACCGGGGAGCTGTTTTTT. Encoded protein: CASQLGKNTGELFF. J is TRBJ2-2 and V is TRBV18; no reliable D call. The CDR3 sequence is 14 residues long. V was clipped by 8 bases and J by 2 bases, with 12 bases between them. Germline CDR1 reads KGHSH; CDR2 reads LQKENI.

This clone has just a few counts. V gene TRBV11-3 combines with J gene TRBJ1-1; D not certain. Looked up from germline, CDR1 is SGHNT and CDR2 is YENEEA. CDR3 length: 14 residues. The V and J ends lost 3 bases and 1 base respectively, with 9 bases between them. CDR3 sequence (DNA): TGTGCCAGCAGCTTTAGTAGCCAGAACACTGAAGCTTTCTTT. Its protein is CASSFSSQNTEAFF.

This clone rates as large (0.1 to 1%). The gene calls are TRBV11-3 and TRBJ1-1, with 8 bases fitting TRBD1. Per germline, CDR1 SGHNT and CDR2 YENEEA. The CDR3 covers 16 residues. J lost 0 bases, V lost 5 bases, and 8 bases had no gene match. Written as DNA, the CDR3 is TGTGCCAGCAGCCCCTCGACAGGGGTCATGAACACTGAAGCTTTCTTT. Protein product: CASSPSTGVMNTEAFF. Together with reference TRBV11-3 and TRBJ1-1, the CDR3 gives the full variable domain: EAGVVQSPRYKIIEKKQPVAFWCNPISGHNTLYWYLQNLGQGPELLIRYENEEAVDDSQLPKDRFSAERLKGVDSTLKIQPAELGDSAVYLCASSPSTGVMNTEAFFGQGTRLTVV.

The V gene is TRBV15, the J gene TRBJ1-5; D might be TRBD1 (5 bases). The germline V and J ends were trimmed by 5 bases and 0 bases, with 8 bases remaining between them. The CDR3 extends over 14 amino acids. Per germline, CDR1 LNHNV and CDR2 YYDKDF (reference sequence). CDR3 in DNA: TGTGCCACCAGCGAAGACAGTAGCAATCAGCCCCAGCATTTT. Translating it yields CATSEDSSNQPQHF.

The gene calls are TRBV19 and TRBJ2-6; D remains ambiguous. The CDR3 length is 14 residues. Germline-derived CDR1 and CDR2 are LNHDA and SQIVND (reference sequence). Trimming cost V 3 bases and J 0 bases, with 3 bases left between them. The CDR3 DNA follows: TGTGCCAGTAGTATTAGCTCTGGGGCCAACGTCCTGACTTTC. Its protein product is CASSISSGANVLTF.

This clone came up a few times. The J gene is TRBJ2-3, the V gene TRBV6-8, with 10 bases identical to TRBD2. V dropped 4 bases and J dropped 4; count of bases not matched to a gene: 5. The CDR3 runs 15 residues. The V gene's germline CDR1 is MNHGY and CDR2 SAAAGT. CDR3 loop: CASSSPSGSADTQYF. The CDR3 bases are TGTGCCAGCAGTTCCCCTAGCGGGAGTGCAGATACGCAGTATTTT.

There are a few counts of this clone. This sequence joins TRBV28 and TRBJ1-1; D is ambiguous. The CDR3 is made up of 13 amino acids. From germline, CDR1 is MDHEN and CDR2 SYDVKM. Trimming pared 2 bases from V and 8 bases from J, leaving 12 bases between. This CDR3 is CASSLRKGREAFF. The CDR3, as DNA: TGTGCCAGCAGTTTAAGGAAAGGCAGGGAAGCTTTCTTT.

The chain couples TRBV29-1 to TRBJ1-1, with D possibly TRBD1 on 5 matching bases. The CDR3 extends over 13 amino acids. V was pared by 8 bases and J by 0 bases, with 13 bases between. The V gene's germline CDR1 is SQVTM and CDR2 ANQGSEA. CDR3 nucleotides: TGCAGCTTCAGAGGGACCCTGAACACTGAAGCTTTCTTT. Translation gives CSFRGTLNTEAFF.

This clone was counted between two and nine times. The chain joins TRBV9 to TRBJ2-3, with 11 bases fitting TRBD2. Germline V gene data show CDR1 as SGDLS and CDR2 as YYNGEE. The V and J ends lost 10 bases and 6 bases, in that order; junction bases with no gene match: 10. The CDR3 runs to 14 residues. The CDR3 DNA is TGTGCCGCCCAGATAGCGGGAGGGCCCGATACGCAGTATTTT. Amino acid sequence: CAAQIAGGPDTQYF.

This clone occurred a few times. The chain couples TRBV15 to TRBJ2-5; 9 nucleotides match TRBD2. This CDR3 region has 16 residues. V shed 5 bases and J 4 bases; nucleotides not matched to a gene: 11. Germline V lookup: CDR1 LNHNV, CDR2 YYDKDF (reference sequence). Here the CDR3 reads CATSFEKLAGLETQYF. The CDR3 coding sequence is TGTGCCACCAGCTTCGAGAAGCTAGCGGGGTTAGAGACCCAGTACTTC.

The V call is TRBV10-2, the J call TRBJ2-3; TRBD2 matches 16 bases. The CDR3 runs 17 residues. In germline, CDR1 is WSHSY, CDR2 SAAADI. Unmatched junction bases numbered 11, after V lost 3 bases and J lost 11 bases. In nucleotides, the CDR3 is TGCGCCAGCAGTGATTACCCCGGGACTAGCGGGAGGGGAATGCAGTATTTT. This translates into CASSDYPGTSGRGMQYF.

This clone was seen a few times. This sequence joins TRBV28 and TRBJ1-1, with D possibly being TRBD1 (6 bases). This CDR3 spans 14 amino acids. CDR1 MDHEN and CDR2 SYDVKM come from the germline V gene. V lost 7 bases and J 1 base, leaving 13 bases between the germline ends. CDR3 residues: CASTPSTGNTEAFF. Here the CDR3 DNA reads TGTGCCAGCACCCCGTCGACAGGGAACACTGAAGCTTTCTTT.

This CDR3 reads CATSDRDVSQETQYF. CDR3 sequence (DNA): TGTGCCACCAGCGACCGGGATGTTTCGCAAGAGACCCAGTACTTC. This sequence joins TRBV15 and TRBJ2-5; a weak D match, TRBD2 (5 bases). Germline V gene sequence: CDR1 LNHNV, CDR2 YYDKDF (reference sequence). This CDR3 region has 15 residues. V was shortened by 5 bases and J by 2 bases, with 15 bases between the two germline ends. Filled out from reference TRBV15 and TRBJ2-5, the complete variable domain reads DAMVIQNPRYQVTQFGKPVTLSCSQTLNHNVMYWYQQKSSQAPKLLFHYYDKDFNNEADTPDNFQSRRPNTSFCFLDIRSPGLGDTAMYLCATSDRDVSQETQYFGPGTRLLVL.